This TCR beta chain was observed in a study of blood T cell repertoires in COVID-19. Using immunoSEQ multiplex PCR, the repertoire was profiled, and TCRdb retains in-frame clones only, with some absent. In the table there are fewer than 450,000 clones, less than 95% of which are singletons. This CDR3 region has 15 residues. V dropped 3 bases and J dropped 6; count of bases not matched to a gene: 4. Germline loops: CDR1 SGHNT, CDR2 YYREEE (reference sequence). All enrollees were roughly 18 to 89 years old and from 20 to 25 US areas. The source material was PBMCs or T cells enriched from blood (not recorded which). The receptor's source is a man aged 18 to 35 who had recovered from COVID-19. The chain is built from TRBV5-4 and TRBJ2-1; 12 bases fit TRBD1. The CDR3 sequence is CASSSGQGAVNEQFF. The CDR3, as DNA: TGTGCCAGCAGCTCGGGACAGGGGGCCGTCAATGAGCAGTTCTTC.